These 25 T cell receptor beta chains came from one sample sequenced in a study of graft-versus-host responses after intestinal transplantation. No antigen has been assigned to these receptors. The data were produced by immunoSEQ multiplex PCR, yet TCRdb's version contains in-frame clones alone and is incomplete. The table lists some 80,000 clones, approximately 89% of them singletons. Sequenced here: unstimulated CD8+ T cells sorted from spleen or lymph node cells, sampled before transplant. The receptors come from a human donor who was the organ donor for an intestinal transplant.

The chain employs TRBV6-1 and TRBJ2-3, with D perhaps matching TRBD2 (5 bases). V lost 0 bases and J lost 2, with 15 bases in between. Germline CDR1 reads MNHNS; CDR2 reads SASEGT. This CDR3 comprises 17 residues. CDR3 bases: TGTGCCAGCAGTGAAGCCCTAGCACTTACTTACACAGATACGCAGTATTTT. It codes for CASSEALALTYTDTQYF.

The V and J genes are TRBV7-5 and TRBJ2-3. TRBV7-5 is noted as a pseudogene. The CDR3 spans 17 residues. CDR3 nucleotide sequence: TGTGTCAGAAGCTTAGTTTTGGGAAGGGCCAGGACAGATACGCAGTATTTT. Its translation: CVRSLVLGRARTDTQYF.

The V and J genes are TRBV5-1 and TRBJ2-7, with TRBD2 identical over 9 bases. This CDR3 has 17 amino acids. Germline V gives CDR1 SGHRS, CDR2 YFSETQ. Trimming took 0 bases from V and 2 from J; bases not matched to a gene: 9. The CDR3 sequence: CASSLAGMSGGTYEQYF. CDR3 nucleotides: TGCGCCAGCAGCTTGGCTGGAATGAGCGGGGGGACCTACGAGCAGTACTTC. The variable domain in full, completed from reference TRBV5-1 and TRBJ2-7, reads KAGVTQTPRYLIKTRGQQVTLSCSPISGHRSVSWYQQTPGQGLQFLFEYFSETQRNKGNFPGRFSGRQFSNSRSEMNVSTLELGDSALYLCASSLAGMSGGTYEQYFGPGTRLTVT.

The CDR3 DNA reads as TGTGCAAGTCGCTTACCGGACAAGGCCGACACCGGGGAGCTGTTTTTT. Translation: CASRLPDKADTGELFF. This chain links TRBV12-2 with TRBJ2-2; the D segment call TRBD1 is taken from the table without a DNA check. TRBV12-2 is a pseudogene locus. The CDR3 is made up of 16 amino acids.

This chain uses TRBV9 with TRBJ1-3, with 9 nucleotides matching TRBD1. The V gene's germline CDR1 is SGDLS and CDR2 YYNGEE. V gave up 2 bases and J gave up 3 bases; unmatched junction bases: 3. This CDR3 is built from 15 residues. CDR3 amino acids: CASSVWDRDGNTIYF. CDR3 in DNA: TGTGCCAGCAGCGTTTGGGACAGGGATGGAAACACCATATATTTT.

This rearrangement joins TRBV9 to TRBJ2-7, with a weak D call TRBD1 (6 bases). V shed 2 bases and J shed 5 bases, with 14 bases lying between them. The CDR3 has 14 residues. CDR1 SGDLS and CDR2 YYNGEE come from the germline V gene. CDR3 protein: CASSVAQGLDEQYF. CDR3 sequence (DNA): TGTGCCAGCAGCGTGGCGCAGGGGTTGGACGAGCAGTACTTC. The complete variable domain, with remaining parts taken from reference TRBV9 and TRBJ2-7, reads DSGVTQTPKHLITATGQRVTLRCSPRSGDLSVYWYQQSLDQGLQFLIQYYNGEERAKGNILERFSAQQFPDLHSELNLSSLELGDSALYFCASSVAQGLDEQYFGPGTRLTVT.

The chain joins TRBV7-3 to TRBJ2-5, with TRBD2 matching 7 bases. The CDR3 spans 14 residues. Germline V gene sequence: CDR1 SGHTA, CDR2 FQGTGA. The J segment lost 1 base and the V segment lost 6 bases, leaving 5 bases of the junction unmatched. The chain's CDR3 is CASRKKRGQETQYF. DNA of the CDR3: TGTGCCAGCAGAAAAAAGCGGGGCCAAGAGACCCAGTACTTC.

The chain uses TRBV11-2 and TRBJ2-2; D is ambiguous. Germline V gene lookup returns CDR1 SGHAT and CDR2 FQNNGV. The CDR3 is 13 residues long. V lost 4 bases, J lost 4 bases, and 7 bases lay in between. As DNA, the CDR3 is TGTGCCAGCAGCTCCTTAGTCACCGGGGAGCTGTTTTTT. Its protein product is CASSSLVTGELFF.

This sequence joins TRBV4-1 and TRBJ2-2; 11 bases agree with TRBD2. In germline, CDR1 is MGHRA, CDR2 YSYEKL. The J segment lost 2 bases and the V segment lost 1 base, leaving 3 bases of the junction unmatched. The CDR3 loop spans 17 amino acids. The CDR3, as DNA: TGCGCCAGCAGCCAAGTAGCGGGAGGGGGAAACACCGGGGAGCTGTTTTTT. This gives the protein CASSQVAGGGNTGELFF.

The chain recombines TRBV27 with TRBJ1-3; D gene uncertain. This CDR3 region has 11 residues. CDR1 and CDR2 (germline): MNHEY, SMNVEV (reference sequence). Between the trimmed V and J ends, which lost 4 bases and 2 bases, there was a span of 0 bases. CDR3 nucleotides: TGTGCCAGCAGTTCTGGAAACACCATATATTTT. As protein: CASSSGNTIYF.

The CDR3 spells CASSLAQGAEEKLFF. CDR3 DNA sequence: TGCGCCAGCAGCTTGGCACAGGGGGCTGAGGAAAAACTGTTTTTT. This chain links TRBV5-1 with TRBJ1-4; TRBD1 matches at 9 bases. The CDR3 length is 15 residues. With 0 bases clipped from V and 8 bases from J, the junction kept 5 bases outside the gene matches. Germline loops: CDR1 SGHRS, CDR2 YFSETQ.

This clone has a single count. The chain recombines TRBV4-1 with TRBJ1-1, with a possible D match to TRBD1 (6 bases). The CDR3 is 15 amino acids. V was trimmed by 5 bases and J by 0 bases, leaving 13 bases between them. From germline, CDR1 is MGHRA and CDR2 YSYEKL. The CDR3 DNA reads TGCGCCAGCAGCAACCTAGGACAGTTGAACACTGAAGCTTTCTTT. Its translation: CASSNLGQLNTEAFF.

The chain joins TRBV18 to TRBJ1-2; perhaps TRBD1 as D (6 bases). Per the germline V gene, CDR1 is KGHSH and CDR2 is LQKENI. This CDR3 has 17 amino acids. Trimming took 1 base from V and 1 from J, leaving 16 bases between them. The CDR3 region is CASSPRGGRRYNYGYTF. CDR3 in DNA: TGTGCCAGCTCACCACGCGGGGGGCGAAGGTATAACTATGGCTACACCTTC.

The gene calls are TRBV5-1 and TRBJ1-1; no clear D. The germline gives CDR1 SGHRS, CDR2 YFSETQ. Trimming took 3 bases from V and 1 from J, leaving 13 bases between them. This CDR3 has 15 residues. The DNA for the CDR3 is TGCGCCAGCAGCTCGCCCCAACCGGGGAACACTGAAGCTTTCTTT. It yields the protein CASSSPQPGNTEAFF.

The J gene is TRBJ2-3, the V gene TRBV5-1; unclear D gene. Germline V gene lookup returns CDR1 SGHRS and CDR2 YFSETQ. Trimming shortened V by 2 bases and J by 5 bases, and 15 bases separated the two germline ends. The CDR3 spans 15 residues. CDR3 sequence: CASSLLGNKGDTQYF. The DNA of the CDR3 is TGCGCCAGCAGCTTACTGGGAAATAAAGGAGATACGCAGTATTTT.

The CDR3 DNA is TGTGCTAGTGTCTCGGGGGTAGCATGGACAGATACGCAGTATTTT. It yields the protein CASVSGVAWTDTQYF. The chain employs TRBV12-5 and TRBJ2-3; D is possibly TRBD2 (6 bases). This CDR3 region has 15 residues. In germline, CDR1 is LGHNT, CDR2 FRNRAP. With 7 bases removed from V and 3 bases from J, the gap between germline ends came to 17 bases.

This chain joins TRBV5-5 and TRBJ2-1, with D maybe TRBD2 (6 bases). V shed 3 bases and J shed 4 bases, with 11 bases lying between them. In germline, CDR1 is SGHKS, CDR2 YYEKEE (reference sequence). The CDR3 length is 14 residues. CDR3 in DNA: TGTGCCAGCAGCTCGCCGGGAGTATACAATGAGCAGTTCTTC. Its translation: CASSSPGVYNEQFF. The full variable domain, completed using reference TRBV5-5 and TRBJ2-1, is DAGVTQSPTHLIKTRGQQVTLRCSPISGHKSVSWYQQVLGQGPQFIFQYYEKEERGRGNFPDRFSARQFPNYSSELNVNALLLGDSALYLCASSSPGVYNEQFFGPGTRLTVL.

This chain's CDR3 is CASSDRVASGNTIYF. In nucleotides, the CDR3 is TGTGCCAGCAGTGACAGGGTCGCCTCTGGAAACACCATATATTTT. The rearrangement joins TRBV27 to TRBJ1-3; 7 positions agree with TRBD1. The CDR3 consists of 15 residues. V shed 5 bases and J 0 bases; nucleotides not matched to a gene: 4. Germline values: CDR1 MNHEY, CDR2 SMNVEV (reference sequence).

The chain is built from TRBV27 and TRBJ2-1; no clear D gene. The CDR3 spans 17 residues. Trimming cost V 0 bases and J 0 bases, with 12 bases left between them. Germline assignment: CDR1 MNHEY and CDR2 SMNVEV (reference sequence). The CDR3 is CASSLSFGHSSYNEQFF. CDR3 in DNA: TGTGCCAGCAGTTTATCTTTTGGGCACAGCTCCTACAATGAGCAGTTCTTC.

The V gene is TRBV5-6, the J gene TRBJ1-2, with D unresolved. Trimming took off 2 bases at V and 3 bases at J, with 11 bases between the two ends. The germline CDR1 and CDR2 sequences are SGHDT and YYEEEE. This CDR3 is 14 amino acids long. CDR3 nucleotides: TGTGCCAGCAGCTTTGGAGGCACTGACTATGGCTACACCTTC. It yields the protein CASSFGGTDYGYTF.

The chain carries TRBV5-5 and TRBJ1-2; unclear D gene. V dropped 2 bases and J dropped 4 bases, with 9 bases sitting between them. Germline V CDR1 and CDR2: SGHKS, YYEKEE (reference sequence). The CDR3 is made up of 13 amino acids. In DNA, the CDR3 is TGTGCCAGCAGCTTATGGGGAATCTATGGCTACACCTTC. Amino acids: CASSLWGIYGYTF.

This clone was counted only a few times. Here the CDR3 DNA reads TGTGCCAGTAGCTTTCAGGGTGATCAAGCTTTCTTT. It is translated as CASSFQGDQAFF. The rearrangement links TRBV19 to TRBJ1-1, with D possibly matching TRBD1 (5 bases). Looked up from germline, CDR1 is LNHDA and CDR2 is SQIVND (reference sequence). Trimming took off 6 bases at V and 9 bases at J, with 14 bases between the two ends. The CDR3 is 12 amino acids.

The gene calls are TRBV6-5 and TRBJ2-1; 10 nucleotides match TRBD1. There are 14 residues in the CDR3. J gave up 2 bases and V 10 bases, and 5 bases lay outside the gene matches. Germline V lookup: CDR1 MNHEY, CDR2 SVGAGI. DNA for the CDR3: TGTGCCACCAAGACAGGGGGCGCCTACAATGAGCAGTTCTTC. Amino acids: CATKTGGAYNEQFF.

This clone was detected only a few times. It is unclear where the CDR3 begins or ends on the DNA, so no DNA is shown, and the CDR3 is as TCRdb lists it. The V gene is TRBV11-2, the J gene TRBJ1-3; TRBD1 is taken as the D call from the table, unchecked against the DNA. Ends included, the CDR3 has 15 residues. Per germline, CDR1 SGHAT and CDR2 FQNNGV. The CDR3 region is CASSFGPGAGNTIYF.

The chain couples TRBV4-1 to TRBJ1-6; 10 bases fit TRBD1. CDR1 and CDR2 (germline): MGHRA, YSYEKL. After removal of 1 base from V and 9 bases from J, the junction contained 3 bases not matched to a gene. CDR3 length: 15 residues. DNA of the CDR3: TGCGCCAGCAGCCAAGTGACAGGGGGCGGTTCACCCCTCCACTTT. It translates to CASSQVTGGGSPLHF.